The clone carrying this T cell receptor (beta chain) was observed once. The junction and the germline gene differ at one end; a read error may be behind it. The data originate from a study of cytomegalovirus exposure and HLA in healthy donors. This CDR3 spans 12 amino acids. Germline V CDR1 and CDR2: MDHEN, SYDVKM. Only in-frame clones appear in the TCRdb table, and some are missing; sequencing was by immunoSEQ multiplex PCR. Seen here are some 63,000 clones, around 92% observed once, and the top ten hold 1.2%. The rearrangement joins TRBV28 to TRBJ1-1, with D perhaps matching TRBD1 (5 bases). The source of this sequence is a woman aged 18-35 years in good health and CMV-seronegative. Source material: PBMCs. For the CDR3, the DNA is TGTGCCAGCAGTAAGCCGGGCAGGGAAAGTCATTTT. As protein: CASSKPGRESHF.